The 20 T cell receptor beta chains given below trace back to one sample, sequenced in a study of blood T cell repertoires in COVID-19. Here immunoSEQ multiplex PCR was the method, and the copy in TCRdb shows in-frame clones only, minus some. Here the sample spans approximately 330,000 clones, roughly 89% being singletons. The sequenced sample was peripheral blood. All receptors come from a man aged 25-40 years with COVID-19, enrolled during active disease.

This clone was observed a single time. The rearrangement joins TRBV7-3 to TRBJ2-1; 8 bases align to TRBD2. V lost 5 bases to trimming and J lost 0 bases; unmatched junction nucleotides: 3. This CDR3 spans 15 amino acids. Germline V lookup: CDR1 SGHTA, CDR2 FQGTGA. This chain's CDR3 is CASSHSGISYNEQFF. The CDR3 region has the DNA TGTGCCAGCAGCCATAGCGGGATCTCCTACAATGAGCAGTTCTTC.

A note on this clone: Other DNA sequences in this specimen translate into the identical CDR3. The rearrangement uses TRBV9 and TRBJ2-2; perhaps TRBD1 as D (5 bases). V lost 0 bases and J lost 3, with 9 bases in between. The CDR3 extends over 15 amino acids. Germline loops: CDR1 SGDLS, CDR2 YYNGEE. CDR3 sequence: CASSVATGDTGELFF. In nucleotides, the CDR3 is TGTGCCAGCAGCGTAGCAACAGGAGACACCGGGGAGCTGTTTTTT. Variable domain in full (rest from reference TRBV9 and TRBJ2-2): DSGVTQTPKHLITATGQRVTLRCSPRSGDLSVYWYQQSLDQGLQFLIQYYNGEERAKGNILERFSAQQFPDLHSELNLSSLELGDSALYFCASSVATGDTGELFFGEGSRLTVL.

V gene TRBV11-2 combines with J gene TRBJ1-1; a weak D match, TRBD1 (5 bases). The CDR3 length is 15 residues. Deletions cut 2 bases from V and 2 bases from J, with 12 bases between. Per germline, CDR1 SGHAT and CDR2 FQNNGV. CDR3 in DNA: TGTGCCAGCAGCTTAATGGGCAGGGAAAACACTGAAGCTTTCTTT. This translates into CASSLMGRENTEAFF.

The rearrangement links TRBV27 to TRBJ1-1; TRBD1 agrees at 8 bases. CDR3 size: 19 residues. CDR1 is MNHEY, CDR2 SMNVEV, per germline (reference sequence). Trimming took 8 bases from V and 4 from J; bases not matched to a gene: 24. The CDR3: CASHGGVSGGAQGGTEAFF. CDR3 DNA sequence: TGTGCCAGCCATGGGGGAGTCTCAGGGGGCGCACAGGGGGGCACTGAAGCTTTCTTT.

This chain uses TRBV7-9 with TRBJ1-1; 7 bases are a match to TRBD1. This CDR3 contains 18 residues. V was pared by 5 bases and J by 1 base, with 16 bases of the junction left unmatched. Germline V lookup: CDR1 SEHNR, CDR2 FQNEAQ (reference sequence). For the CDR3, the DNA is TGTGCCAGCAGCACCACTCCAGGGGGAATTAATCCGAACACTGAAGCTTTCTTT. It translates to CASSTTPGGINPNTEAFF.

The count of this clone is one. This chain uses TRBV28 with TRBJ1-2, with D perhaps TRBD1 (6 bases). Germline CDR1 MDHEN, CDR2 SYDVKM. This CDR3 region has 14 residues. Trimming left V 3 bases short and J 5 bases short, with 13 bases between. The DNA for the CDR3 is TGTGCCAGCAGTTTCACGGACAGCTGGTATGGCTACACCTTC. Encoded protein: CASSFTDSWYGYTF.

CDR3 protein: CASSLGTGAYEQYF. In DNA, the CDR3 is TGTGCCAGCAGCTTAGGGACAGGGGCCTACGAGCAGTACTTC. The V call is TRBV7-8, the J call TRBJ2-7, with 9 bases aligning to TRBD1. The CDR3 contains 14 residues. Trimming at V came to 1 base and at J to 2 bases, leaving 0 bases not matched to a gene. Germline CDR1 SGHVS, CDR2 FQNEAQ.

The chain has TRBV13 and TRBJ2-5; 9 bases fit TRBD1. The CDR3 totals 15 residues. From germline, CDR1 is PRHDT and CDR2 FYEKMQ (reference sequence). Trimming cost V 3 bases and J 4 bases; bases outside gene matches: 6. CDR3 sequence reads: CASSFGTGRSETQYF. CDR3 DNA: TGTGCCAGCAGCTTCGGGACAGGGCGATCAGAGACCCAGTACTTC.

The chain joins TRBV25-1 to TRBJ2-7, with 14 bases fitting TRBD2. Germline loops: CDR1 MGHDK, CDR2 SYGVNS. The V gene end was trimmed by 2 bases and the J gene end by 7 bases; junction bases not matched to a gene: 7. This CDR3 region has 16 residues. CDR3 nucleotide sequence: TGTGCCAGCAGTGAACTTGGACTAGCGGGGGGTCGGGAGCAGTACTTC. It yields the protein CASSELGLAGGREQYF.

The chain combines TRBV23-1 with TRBJ1-3; 7 positions agree with TRBD1. TRBV23-1 counts as an open reading frame of uncertain function. V was pared by 2 bases and J by 4 bases, with 11 bases of the junction left unmatched. The CDR3 contains 17 residues. The CDR3 loop is CASSQTLGQAQGNTIYF. The CDR3 nucleotides are TGCGCCAGCAGTCAAACTCTCGGACAGGCCCAAGGAAACACCATATATTTT.

This clone was seen a single time. Other DNA sequences in this specimen translate into the identical CDR3. The DNA of the CDR3 is TGTGCCAGCAGTGAGACAGGGGCCAAAAACATTCAGTACTTC. As protein: CASSETGAKNIQYF. V and J are TRBV25-1 and TRBJ2-4; 7 nucleotides line up with TRBD1. V gave up 3 bases and J gave up 1 base; unmatched junction bases: 0. Germline CDR1 MGHDK, CDR2 SYGVNS. This CDR3 has 14 amino acids.

The chain links TRBV9 to TRBJ2-3; 10 bases align to TRBD2. This CDR3 contains 19 residues. Germline V gene sequence: CDR1 SGDLS, CDR2 YYNGEE. The V segment lost 4 bases and the J segment 3 bases; nucleotides outside the gene matches: 17. This CDR3 is CASSPGSGLAGVTTDTQYF. The CDR3, as DNA: TGTGCCAGCAGCCCAGGTAGTGGGCTAGCGGGAGTTACGACAGATACGCAGTATTTT.

The rearrangement uses TRBV5-1 and TRBJ2-3; D is ambiguous. Germline V gene data show CDR1 as SGHRS and CDR2 as YFSETQ. V was trimmed by 0 bases and J by 4 bases, leaving 9 bases between them. The CDR3 extends over 14 amino acids. The CDR3 reads CASSLAPRADTQYF. The CDR3 bases are TGCGCCAGCAGCTTGGCCCCCCGGGCAGATACGCAGTATTTT.

This clone appeared a single time. The CDR3 reads CASSPGQGEAFF. CDR3 in DNA: TGTGCCAGCAGCCCGGGACAGGGAGAAGCTTTCTTT. The V gene is TRBV5-6, the J gene TRBJ1-1; 9 bases agree with TRBD1. CDR1 is SGHDT and CDR2 is YYEEEE in the germline V gene. The CDR3 covers 12 residues. V dropped 4 bases and J dropped 8; count of bases not matched to a gene: 3.

The CDR3 nucleotides are TGTGCCAGCTCACCACCTAGCGGGGGATACGAGCAGTACTTC. As protein: CASSPPSGGYEQYF. The chain employs TRBV18 and TRBJ2-7, with 9 bases matching TRBD2. The J segment lost 4 bases and the V segment lost 0 bases, leaving 1 base of the junction unmatched. Germline V lookup: CDR1 KGHSH, CDR2 LQKENI. This CDR3 contains 14 residues.

J is TRBJ2-1 and V is TRBV7-6; 13 bases align to TRBD2. CDR3 length equals 17 residues. With 4 bases clipped from V and 8 bases from J, the junction kept 11 bases outside the gene matches. The germline CDR1 and CDR2 sequences are SGHVS and FNYEAQ. CDR3: CASSSGLAGAGWDEQFF. CDR3 DNA sequence: TGTGCCAGCAGCTCCGGACTAGCGGGAGCCGGTTGGGATGAGCAGTTCTTC.

V gene TRBV9 combines with J gene TRBJ1-3; D call uncertain. The germline V and J ends were trimmed by 5 bases and 0 bases, with 30 bases remaining between them. This CDR3 region has 21 residues. Germline V gives CDR1 SGDLS, CDR2 YYNGEE. The CDR3 DNA reads as TGTGCCAGCAGTCCTGATGGCTCGCCAGGTCGTTTTTTCTCCTCTGGAAACACCATATATTTT. Its protein is CASSPDGSPGRFFSSGNTIYF.

J is TRBJ2-7 and V is TRBV10-3; 11 nucleotides align to TRBD2. CDR3 length: 15 residues. CDR1 and CDR2 from the germline V gene are ENHRY and SYGVKD. With 6 bases clipped from V and 2 bases from J, the junction kept 6 bases outside the gene matches. CDR3 bases: TGTGCCATCAGGGGGACTAGCGGCCCAACCTACGAGCAGTACTTC. Translating gives CAIRGTSGPTYEQYF.

J is TRBJ2-1 and V is TRBV6-5; 8 bases map to TRBD1. CDR1 and CDR2 from the germline V gene are MNHEY and SVGAGI. Unmatched junction bases numbered 8, after V lost 7 bases and J lost 3 bases. CDR3 length: 15 residues. The CDR3 loop reads CASIFDRGLYNEQFF. CDR3 bases: TGTGCCAGCATCTTCGACAGGGGCCTCTACAATGAGCAGTTCTTC.

The chain combines TRBV5-6 with TRBJ1-1; 8 bases align to TRBD1. This CDR3 has 17 residues. The germline V gene encodes CDR1 SGHDT and CDR2 YYEEEE. Trimming took 1 base from V and 5 from J; bases not matched to a gene: 13. The CDR3, as DNA: TGTGCCAGCAGCTTGAGGTTCGGACAGGGACACTTAACTGAAGCTTTCTTT. Amino acids: CASSLRFGQGHLTEAFF.